This entry is about one T cell receptor (beta chain). These data are taken from a study of cytomegalovirus exposure and HLA in healthy donors. Primers included in the PCR were 60 Vbeta and 13 Jbeta primers. TCRdb's copy holds only in-frame clones and misses some; the assay was immunoSEQ multiplex PCR. Of some 130,000 clones detected, just over 75% appear once; the ten largest clones hold roughly 1.9%. Sequenced input: PBMCs. This clonotype originated in a woman in her forties or fifties in good health and CMV-seronegative.

The CDR3 reads CASSARQGNNQPQHF. The DNA for the CDR3 is TGTGCCAGCAGCGCCCGACAGGGCAACAATCAGCCCCAGCATTTT. This chain links TRBV7-8 with TRBJ1-5; 7 positions agree with TRBD1. Germline V gene lookup returns CDR1 SGHVS and CDR2 FQNEAQ. The V gene end was trimmed by 5 bases and the J gene end by 3 bases; junction bases not matched to a gene: 7. This CDR3 region has 15 residues.